Included here is one T cell receptor beta chain sequence, with context. Germline values: CDR1 KGHSH, CDR2 LQKENI. The length of the CDR3 is 16 residues. The V end lost 5 bases, the J end lost 0 bases, and 13 bases lay between the germline ends. Here immunoSEQ multiplex PCR was the method, and the copy in TCRdb shows in-frame clones only, minus some. The repertoire holds about 52,000 clones, with around 94% as singletons. The data stem from a study of T cell changes during pregnancy in multiple sclerosis. This TCR came from a female donor with multiple sclerosis, enrolled in a pregnancy study. Sequencing used CD4+ T cells from peripheral blood mononuclear cells, obtained in the third trimester of pregnancy. The chain has TRBV18 and TRBJ2-2; TRBD1 might be the D (6 bases). CDR3 sequence reads: CASSFTGSANTGELFF. The CDR3 DNA is TGTGCCAGCTCATTCACAGGGTCCGCGAACACCGGGGAGCTGTTTTTT.